The clone carrying this T cell receptor (beta chain) appeared a single time. Those enrolled, adults aged roughly 18 to 89 years, came from around 24 US areas. Repertoires were generated with immunoSEQ multiplex PCR, while TCRdb's copy carries only in-frame clones and drops some. The sample has 60,000 to 70,000 clones, 88% seen once. This sample is part of a study of blood T cell repertoires in COVID-19. As for the study in general: Material from acute and convalescent COVID-19 was sourced from the United States, Italy and Spain.

This CDR3 region has 15 residues. Germline V gives CDR1 MNHEY, CDR2 SVGEGT. The V segment lost 2 bases and the J segment 3 bases; nucleotides outside the gene matches: 6. Sequencing was done on a sample of PBMCs or T cells enriched from blood (not recorded which). The V and J genes are TRBV6-2 or TRBV6-3 and TRBJ2-7, with 8 bases fitting TRBD2. The receptor was isolated from a woman aged 40 to 49 who had recovered from COVID-19. The CDR3 here is CASSYVLAGLYEQYF. The CDR3 DNA follows: TGTGCCAGCAGTTACGTCCTAGCGGGCCTCTACGAGCAGTACTTC.